These 11 T cell receptor beta chains share one sample of origin, sequenced in a study of T-cell memory formation after mild COVID-19. TCRdb recomputed calls from the 5' RACE reads with MiXCR, one row per CDR3 protein. The profile shows fewer than 650,000 distinct CDR3 sequences, 17% of them singletons. The sequenced material came from PBMCs or a T cell subset sorted from them (not recorded which). The receptors derive from an adult woman who had mild COVID-19 (a few samples of this study predate the infection). Cell type and time point are not known.

The chain carries TRBV15 and TRBJ1-6, with D unclear. Germline V lookup: CDR1 LNHNV, CDR2 YYDKDF (reference sequence). Trimming took 3 bases from V and 7 from J, leaving 10 bases between them. The CDR3 extends over 14 amino acids. CDR3 loop: CATSRDLGNSPLHF. The CDR3 region has the DNA TGTGCCACCAGCAGGGACCTTGGGAATTCACCCCTCCACTTT.

This clonotype was counted at least ten times. This sequence joins TRBV7-7 and TRBJ2-5; TRBD2 might be the D (5 bases). CDR1 and CDR2 (germline): SSHAT, FNYEAQ (reference sequence). V was shortened by 2 bases and J by 4 bases, with 11 bases between the two germline ends. The CDR3 length is 14 residues. The CDR3 DNA is TGTGCCAGCAGCTTATCAAGCGGCGGAGAGACCCAGTACTTC. The encoded protein is CASSLSSGGETQYF.

This CDR3 reads CASSLAGAPADTQYF. DNA for the CDR3: TGTGCCAGCAGCTTAGCGGGAGCGCCGGCAGATACGCAGTATTTT. This chain links TRBV11-3 with TRBJ2-3; maybe TRBD2 (6 bases). Trimming took 1 base from V and 4 from J, leaving 12 bases between them. Germline values: CDR1 SGHNT, CDR2 YENEEA. This CDR3 region has 15 residues.

There are a few counts of this clonotype. The chain has TRBV4-3 and TRBJ2-7; 7 bases line up with TRBD2. The CDR3 has 14 amino acids. CDR1 LGHNA and CDR2 YSLEER come from the germline V gene. Germline trimming cut 4 bases from V and 6 bases from J; bases unmatched to any gene: 9. Here the CDR3 reads CASSPAGPGGEQYF. The CDR3 DNA sequence: TGCGCCAGCAGCCCAGCGGGCCCGGGAGGCGAGCAGTACTTC.

This clonotype was seen repeatedly, ten times or more. The chain is built from TRBV7-9 and TRBJ2-1; no firm D call. Trimming pared 3 bases from V and 8 bases from J, leaving 2 bases between. CDR1 is SEHNR and CDR2 is FQNEAQ in the germline V gene (reference sequence). The CDR3 runs to 10 residues. The CDR3 loop is CASSFHEQFF. Written as DNA, the CDR3 is TGTGCCAGCAGCTTTCATGAGCAGTTCTTC.

This clonotype turned up a few times. The genes are TRBV6-5 and TRBJ2-4; tentatively, D is TRBD1 (5 bases). The germline gives CDR1 MNHEY, CDR2 SVGAGI. The CDR3 is 9 amino acids. V lost 5 bases and J lost 15, with 8 bases in between. DNA for the CDR3: TGTGCCAGCAGTCCCCAGGGGTACTTC. Residues: CASSPQGYF.

A few counts support this clonotype. V usage is TRBV6-1 and J usage is TRBJ2-2; TRBD1 matches at 9 bases. CDR1 and CDR2 from the germline V gene are MNHNS and SASEGT. V lost 0 bases and J lost 4; bases outside the gene matches: 0. There are 15 residues in the CDR3. The CDR3: CASSEAGQGTGELFF. CDR3 DNA: TGTGCCAGCAGTGAAGCGGGACAGGGCACCGGGGAGCTGTTTTTT.

This clonotype was found a few times. The rearrangement joins TRBV12-5 to TRBJ1-2, with D perhaps TRBD1 (5 bases). Trimming pared 7 bases from V and 4 bases from J, leaving 13 bases between. This CDR3 comprises 13 residues. Germline V gene sequence: CDR1 LGHNT, CDR2 FRNRAP. The CDR3 sequence is CASALDSLYGYTF. The CDR3 region has the DNA TGTGCTAGTGCCCTAGACAGTCTCTATGGCTACACCTTC.

The chain uses TRBV7-3 and TRBJ1-1, with D maybe TRBD1 (5 bases). This CDR3 spans 16 amino acids. CDR1 and CDR2 from the germline V gene are SGHTA and FQGTGA. V lost 4 bases and J 0 bases, leaving 15 bases between the germline ends. CDR3 amino acids: CASSYSLLGVNTEAFF. The CDR3, as DNA: TGTGCCAGCAGCTACTCCCTACTAGGGGTGAACACTGAAGCTTTCTTT.

This chain links TRBV20-1 with TRBJ2-2; 8 bases map to TRBD2. The junction had 10 bases not matched to a gene; V was cut back by 6 bases and J by 4 bases. The CDR3 sequence is 15 residues long. Germline V gene data show CDR1 as DFQATT and CDR2 as SNEGSKA (reference sequence). CDR3 DNA: TGCAGTGCAACTCCCGGGGGGGGCCGCACCGGGGAGCTGTTTTTT. Its protein product is CSATPGGGRTGELFF.

The rearrangement joins TRBV29-1 to TRBJ2-1; D might be TRBD1 (5 bases). From germline, CDR1 is SQVTM and CDR2 ANQGSEA. CDR3 size: 12 residues. V lost 7 bases and J 15 bases, leaving 22 bases between the germline ends. CDR3 in DNA: TGCAGCGCTGAGTTGCAGGGTTTAGACTTGTTCTTC. Amino acid sequence: CSAELQGLDLFF.